This TCR beta chain comes out of a study of cytomegalovirus exposure and HLA in healthy donors. Overall study results and limits: In vitro, a few CMV-associated chains proved specific for CMV antigens. Despite most TCR sequences being rare, some public TCRs occurred in many donors. According to reports, the classifier identified cytomegalovirus status with high specificity and sensitivity.

This clone was seen a few times. Its antigen is as yet unknown. PCR was performed using 60 Vbeta and 13 Jbeta primers. Clones were sequenced by immunoSEQ multiplex PCR, and TCRdb holds only the in-frame ones, with some missing. Here the sample spans 130,000 to 150,000 clones, around a tenth being singletons. The ends were cut back, 3 bases at V and 4 bases at J, with 9 bases in the middle. The CDR3 has 13 amino acids. Germline V lookup: CDR1 MGHRA, CDR2 YSYEKL. This clonotype was obtained from a male donor in good health and CMV-seronegative. The chain joins TRBV4-1 to TRBJ1-2; D might be TRBD1 (5 bases). The specimen sequenced was PBMCs. In DNA form, the CDR3 reads TGCGCCAGCAGCCAGCTAGGGGTCTATGGCTACACCTTC. Its translation: CASSQLGVYGYTF.